This TCR beta chain was retrieved from a study of shared clonotypes between healthy human individuals. At the level of the study: Used for every donor were three CD4 naive, three CD4 memory, two CD8 naive and one CD8 memory plate.

Free of recent acute infections or vaccinations, the donors were healthy HIV-negative adults. CCR7-negative CD45RA+ TemRA cells were pooled with CD45RO+ cells for CD8 memory. The method was immunoSEQ multiplex PCR; TCRdb's version includes in-frame clones alone and lacks a portion of them. The profile covers over 100,000 clones, with more than 65% appearing a single time and roughly 24% taken by the ten largest. The V segment lost 2 bases and the J segment 4 bases; nucleotides outside the gene matches: 5. This CDR3 has 16 amino acids. CDR1 is MGHDK, CDR2 SYGVNS, per germline. The rearrangement uses TRBV25-1 and TRBJ2-5; 12 nucleotides agree with TRBD1. Sequencing input: memory CD8+ T cells sorted from blood. Regarding subset: CD45RO+ cells pooled with CCR7-negative TemRA cells. The TCR comes from a woman aged 25 to 39 in good health. CDR3 nucleotides: TGTGCCAGCAGTGAACTGGGGGACAGGGGGCGAGAGACCCAGTACTTC. The encoded protein is CASSELGDRGRETQYF.